The TCR beta chain described here comes from a study of cytotoxic CD8 clonotypes in ibrutinib-treated CLL. Profiling relied on immunoSEQ multiplex PCR, and the TCRdb table lists in-frame clones only, not all of them. The sample lists tens of thousands of clones, 90% seen once, with under 4% in the top ten. Remarks on this clone: The antigen remains unidentified.

V lost 0 bases and J 0 bases, leaving 7 bases between the germline ends. From germline, CDR1 is SGHRS and CDR2 YFSETQ. This CDR3 has 15 amino acids. Study results and limitations: At progression, clonality fell back toward baseline after rising at ibrutinib response. Sampling time points were not equivalent between sustained-remission and progressing patients.

The receptor was derived from a human donor with chronic lymphocytic leukemia. The input for sequencing was PBMCs, taken after 12 months of ibrutinib treatment. The chain has TRBV5-1 and TRBJ1-3; no definite D call. CDR3 protein: CASSLGFSSGNTIYF. CDR3 nucleotides: TGCGCCAGCAGCTTGGGGTTTAGCTCTGGAAACACCATATATTTT.